Here is one T cell receptor (beta chain) with its context. Its target antigen remains unknown. Base qualities are not recorded, but no much larger clone differs from it by a single base. Related donors were used in the transplants with nonmyeloablative bone marrow transplantation, and mixed chimerism was transient in the human trials. Unstimulated Tregs (CD4+CD25+CD127-), CD4+ non-Tregs (CD4+CD25-), CD4 and CD8 cells were FACS-sorted from thawed PBMCs. Patients were a few combined kidney and bone marrow transplant recipients from the ITN036ST trial, and only these trial subjects had samples available. Healthy control blood was processed by Ficoll density gradient to PBMCs and cryopreserved; patient PBMCs were collected before and after transplant. For TCRbeta CDR3 sequencing, genomic DNA from the sorted cells was extracted using the QIAGEN DNeasy Blood and Tissue Kit. High-throughput TCRbeta CDR3 sequencing was carried out commercially through immunoSEQ, with PCR amplification with bias correction and internal controls included. In the paper's pipeline: A unique productive TCRbeta sequence was defined by the CDR3 nucleotide sequence when primers matched, and otherwise by the CDR3 amino acid sequence together with the Vbeta and Jbeta genes. As a correction for sorting error, sequences shared between sorted populations at a frequency ratio of 2:1 or less were discarded, and the remaining shared sequences were assigned to the higher population. A sequence counted as donor-reactive if, in CFSE-low cells, the sequence had a frequency of at least 0.01% and was expanded at least 5-fold compared with unstimulated cells. Repertoire divergence was quantified by Jensen-Shannon divergence calculated from the top 100 TCRbeta sequences ranked by frequency. For samples with multiple sequencing runs, sorting error was corrected in each run separately before the runs were combined. TCRdb obtained this table from immuneACCESS and retained in-frame rearrangements with V and J assigned. These tables miss some clones; where compared with another copy, unresolved V genes account for less than half of the shortfall, and the remainder is unexplained. V, J and clone size reflect that table, while D and trimming were determined from the DNA. For this sample the table gives tens of thousands of clones, of which roughly 93% were detected only once. The ten top clones hold roughly 1.7% of the sample.

CDR3 length: 19 amino acids, cysteine to phenylalanine. CDR3 DNA only is kept here, 57 bases in frame from base 1. CDR1 and CDR2 (WNHNN, SYGVQD) derive from the germline V gene (reference sequence). After removal of 8 bases from V and 0 bases from J, the junction retains 15 bases not matched to a gene. These data come from a study of Tregs in tolerant kidney transplant recipients (dated by TCRdb to 2018 to 2020). The study in broad terms: TCRbeta sequencing was used in the study to identify donor-specific regulatory T cells before combined kidney and bone marrow transplantation, and the identified cells were then tracked after transplant. General conclusions and limits of the study: The most biologically relevant and donor-specific TCRbeta repertoire appeared to be identified by expanding Tregs with activated donor B cells. In tolerant patients, the expansion of donor-specific Tregs was greater than global Treg expansion, suggesting that the expansion was antigen-driven rather than nonspecific. Biological reproducibility was not examined directly, but technical replication error appeared to be minimal. Because only a small number of patients were included, the study had limitations, and the results will need to be validated in larger populations as well as under other immunosuppression protocols. For some patients the PCR primers changed over time, which made it impossible to compare the samples from those patients at the nucleotide level.

The chain is assembled from TRBV10-1 and TRBJ1-3, with 11 junctional bases fitting TRBD1. The sample was CD4+ T cells from blood (PBMCs), taken 12 months after the transplant. The sequence was obtained from a human patient who received a combined kidney and bone marrow transplant. Following a transplant, a fraction of the T cells may be traceable to the graft donor. The base sequence is TGCGCCAGCGCCAGCCCTATTGGACAGGGGGCGGTCTCTGGAAACACCATATATTTT. Translated, this is CASASPIGQGAVSGNTIYF.